A selection of T cell receptor beta chains follows, all from one sample in a study of blood T cell repertoires in COVID-19. Sequenced by immunoSEQ multiplex PCR; TCRdb stores in-frame clones only, minus some. The profile shows under 200,000 clones, approximately 80% of them singletons. Input material: PBMCs or T cells enriched from blood (not recorded which). These receptors originate from a woman between 50 and 59 years old who had recovered from COVID-19. Both conserved end residues are part of each CDR3. D genes are given only for firm matches. The size field is filled for only some rows; it gives once, few, many or a size class.

TRBD1	TRBV7-2	TRBJ1-6	-	CASSILGQGGSPLHF	TGTGCCAGCAGCATACTGGGACAGGGTGGCTCACCCCTCCACTTT
TRBD2	TRBV7-2	TRBJ2-7	-	CASSKTSGSGYEQYF	TGTGCCAGCAGCAAAACTAGCGGGAGTGGTTACGAGCAGTACTTC
TRBD2	TRBV27	TRBJ2-7	-	CASSLVLAGKYEQYF	TGTGCCAGCAGTTTAGTACTAGCGGGGAAGTACGAGCAGTACTTC
TRBD2	TRBV27	TRBJ2-3	-	CASNLAGGADTQYF	TGTGCCAGCAACTTAGCGGGAGGGGCAGATACGCAGTATTTT
-	TRBV7-8	TRBJ1-5	-	CASSLSVGAQPQHF	TGTGCCAGCAGCTTAAGTGTCGGAGCTCAGCCCCAGCATTTT
-	TRBV18	TRBJ2-1	-	CASSEGFSYNEQFF	TGTGCCAGCTCAGAGGGTTTCTCCTACAATGAGCAGTTCTTC
-	TRBV7-3	TRBJ2-3	-	CASSLNSGTDTQYF	TGTGCCAGCAGCTTAAACAGCGGGACAGATACGCAGTATTTT
-	TRBV28	TRBJ2-5	-	CASSLSPASYKETQYF	TGTGCCAGCAGTTTAAGTCCAGCGTCTTACAAAGAGACCCAGTACTTC
TRBD2	TRBV10-3	TRBJ2-3	-	CAISEPTSGSPRARSLNTQYF	TGTGCCATCAGTGAGCCTACTAGCGGGTCCCCTCGCGCGCGCTCGCTTAATACGCAGTATTTT
-	TRBV7-2	TRBJ2-5	once	CASSLSGYQETQYF	TGTGCCAGCAGCTTATCAGGGTACCAAGAGACCCAGTACTTC
-	TRBV11-2	TRBJ2-7	-	CASSLVLAGRSYEQYF	TGTGCCAGCAGCTTAGTTCTTGCGGGGCGTTCCTACGAGCAGTACTTC
-	TRBV18	TRBJ1-3	-	CASSPPGGTSGNTIYF	TGTGCCAGCTCACCACCGGGGGGGACCTCTGGAAACACCATATATTTT
-	TRBV6-5	TRBJ2-1	once	CASRGPYNEQFF	TGTGCCAGCAGGGGGCCCTACAATGAGCAGTTCTTC
TRBD1	TRBV19	TRBJ1-6	-	CASNQKPPTGASPLHF	TGTGCCAGTAACCAAAAACCTCCGACAGGGGCTTCACCCCTCCACTTT
-	TRBV3-1/TRBV3-2	TRBJ1-1	once	CASARRDIYFTEAFF	TGTGCCAGCGCACGCCGGGACATATATTTCACTGAAGCTTTCTTT
-	TRBV18	TRBJ2-1	-	CASSPASPRQLSYNEQFF	TGTGCCAGCTCACCGGCTTCCCCGAGACAGTTATCCTACAATGAGCAGTTCTTC
-	TRBV7-9	TRBJ2-2	-	CASSLRVPGAIGELFF	TGTGCCAGCAGCCTAAGAGTCCCGGGTGCAATCGGGGAGCTGTTTTTT
-	TRBV19	TRBJ1-2	-	CASSSGGYGYTF	TGTGCCAGTAGTTCCGGGGGGTATGGCTACACCTTC
-	TRBV7-8	TRBJ2-7	-	CASSIGTSPSYEQYF	TGTGCCAGCAGCATTGGGACTTCTCCTTCCTACGAGCAGTACTTC
-	TRBV7-2	TRBJ1-2	few	CASSLQEGIGYGYTF	TGTGCCAGCAGCTTACAAGAGGGTATAGGCTATGGCTACACCTTC